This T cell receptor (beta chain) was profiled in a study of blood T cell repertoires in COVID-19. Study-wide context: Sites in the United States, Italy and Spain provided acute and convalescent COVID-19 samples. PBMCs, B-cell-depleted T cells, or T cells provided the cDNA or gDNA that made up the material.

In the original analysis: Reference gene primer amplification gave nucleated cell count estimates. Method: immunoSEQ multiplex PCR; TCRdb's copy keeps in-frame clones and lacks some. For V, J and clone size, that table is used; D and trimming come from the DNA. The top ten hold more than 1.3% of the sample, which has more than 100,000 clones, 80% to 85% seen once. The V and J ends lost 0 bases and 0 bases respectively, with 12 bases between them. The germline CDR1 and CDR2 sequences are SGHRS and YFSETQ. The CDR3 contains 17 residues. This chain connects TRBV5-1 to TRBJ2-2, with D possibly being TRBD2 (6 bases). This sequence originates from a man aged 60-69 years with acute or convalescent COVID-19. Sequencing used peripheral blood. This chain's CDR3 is CASSLELRGSNTGELFF. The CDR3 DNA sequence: TGCGCCAGCAGCTTGGAACTCCGGGGGTCGAACACCGGGGAGCTGTTTTTT. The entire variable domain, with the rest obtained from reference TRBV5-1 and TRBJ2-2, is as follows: KAGVTQTPRYLIKTRGQQVTLSCSPISGHRSVSWYQQTPGQGLQFLFEYFSETQRNKGNFPGRFSGRQFSNSRSEMNVSTLELGDSALYLCASSLELRGSNTGELFFGEGSRLTVL.